The following is a T cell receptor (beta chain) sequence with its context. Many counts were recorded for this clonotype. Its cognate antigen has yet to be identified. No clone much larger than this one lies a single base away; base qualities are absent. V drops 1 base and J drops 6 bases, leaving 4 bases in between. Reading from cysteine to phenylalanine, the CDR3 counts 12 amino acids. Just the 36-base CDR3 DNA is kept, in frame starting at base 1. From the germline V gene, CDR1 is SGHVS and CDR2 is FNYEAQ. TCRdb shows the sequencer as Illumina HiSeq 2500. Quantitative 5'-RACE with molecular barcodes was the method used to prepare the TCR beta libraries. On the study's bioinformatics: A new computational method, built on a probabilistic model of VDJ rearrangement, was used to identify disease-linked TCR variants. The public reads were run again by TCRdb, first through fastp at Q25 and then through MiXCR, and only productive beta chains were kept. Rows with one shared CDR3 protein collapse into an entry with the most common genes and DNA. The V and J calls come from TCRdb's annotation, not from the publication. Present in this sample are roughly 90,000 distinct CDR3 sequences, roughly 8.3% of which were seen just once. Jointly, the top ten make up roughly 9.9% of the sample.

The entry originates in a study of CD8 T cells in ankylosing spondylitis (dated by TCRdb to about 2017). Looking at the study overall: The study set out to find disease-linked TCR variants by profiling T cell receptor beta repertoires in ankylosing spondylitis patients and healthy donors. The full study cohort comprised about 24 ankylosing spondylitis patients and some 100 healthy donors. Peripheral blood was sampled, and synovial fluid was also collected from ankylosing spondylitis patients. Paper-wide results and their limitations: Some motif variants had previously been reported in the synovial fluid and blood of reactive arthritis patients, which suggests shared mechanisms of disease initiation. A CD8+ phenotype was shown by the disease-linked clones, which were found at relatively low frequencies in peripheral blood. The disease-linked clones were reported to be significantly enriched in matched synovial fluid samples from ankylosing spondylitis patients. A TCR beta motif of seven or eight highly homologous amino acid variants appeared characteristic of blood from ankylosing spondylitis patients.

This clonotype was obtained from a male donor with ankylosing spondylitis or in good health (not recorded which). Here the chain combines TRBV7-6 and TRBJ2-1, with the D gene uncertain. Sequenced material: blood, either unsorted or a sorted T cell fraction (not recorded which). The bases are TGTGCCAGCAGCTTAGGGACCAATGAGCAGTTCTTC. This is translated as CASSLGTNEQFF.